This section outlines one TCR beta chain sequence together with its context. The sample is drawn from a study of blood T cells in healthy people across ages. Alongside a J-beta primer mix, a sample-barcoded 5' primer served in a second PCR lasting roughly 7 to 12 cycles. TCRdb re-analysed the 5' RACE reads in MiXCR, keeping a single row per CDR3 protein. The table includes about 2 million distinct CDR3 sequences, 49% detected once. V lost 1 base to trimming and J lost 1 base, with 13 bases between them. CDR1 is DFQATT and CDR2 is SNEGSKA in the germline V gene (reference sequence). The CDR3 sequence is 15 residues long.

The V gene is TRBV20-1, the J gene TRBJ2-5; D remains ambiguous. Sequenced input: blood. The receptor comes from a woman aged 35 to 49 in good health. The CDR3 sequence: CSARAFDSLQETQYF. CDR3 nucleotides: TGCAGTGCTAGAGCGTTTGACTCCCTCCAAGAGACCCAGTACTTC.